These 5 T cell receptor beta chains share one sample of origin, sequenced in a study of identical twins. Each CDR3 protein gets one entry after TCRdb re-called the 5' RACE reads with MiXCR. Among under 500,000 distinct CDR3 sequences listed, roughly an eighth were seen once. These records were also assigned to another study, of yellow fever vaccine responses in identical twins.

The sample was CD4+ T cells sorted from blood. These receptors came from a woman between 18 and 29 years old in good health.

A word on this clonotype: One end of the junction is discordant with germline, which a read error may explain. The rearrangement joins TRBV10-1 to TRBJ2-7; D possibly corresponds to TRBD2 (5 bases). Germline CDR1 WNHNN, CDR2 SYGVQD (reference sequence). CDR3 length: 9 residues. CDR3 DNA: TGCGCCAGCCCCGAGAGGGCCTCCTTC. Its translation is CASPERASF.

V gene TRBV6-4 combines with J gene TRBJ1-2, with D perhaps matching TRBD1 (5 bases). This CDR3 has 13 residues. Trimming removed 0 bases from V and 8 bases from J, with 10 bases in between. Germline CDR1 MRHNA, CDR2 SNTAGT. CDR3 protein: CASSDSNWGGYTF. CDR3 in DNA: TGTGCCAGCAGTGACTCTAATTGGGGCGGCTACACCTTC.

The rearrangement joins TRBV5-1 to TRBJ2-7; D not resolved. This CDR3 has 14 amino acids. V dropped 4 bases and J dropped 2 bases, with 13 bases sitting between them. Germline values: CDR1 SGHRS, CDR2 YFSETQ. The CDR3 DNA follows: TGCGCCAGCAGCCTAAGAGAGACGGCCTACGAGCAGTACTTC. Protein: CASSLRETAYEQYF.

The chain links TRBV4-1 to TRBJ2-3, with a tentative D call TRBD2 (5 bases). Germline loops: CDR1 MGHRA, CDR2 YSYEKL. The CDR3 runs 15 residues. Trimming left V 7 bases short and J 0 bases short, with 14 bases between. The CDR3 sequence: CASTDRRESTDTQYF. Written as DNA, the CDR3 is TGCGCCAGCACAGATCGACGGGAAAGCACAGATACGCAGTATTTT.

This clonotype appeared a few times. CDR3 DNA sequence: TGTGCCAGCAGCCTAGCCGGCGCGGGCAATCAGCCCCAGCATTTT. Protein product: CASSLAGAGNQPQHF. The chain uses TRBV28 and TRBJ1-5; D gene uncertain. Germline V gene data show CDR1 as MDHEN and CDR2 as SYDVKM. The CDR3 runs 15 residues. V was trimmed by 6 bases and J by 2 bases, leaving 14 bases between them.